Below, 30 T cell receptor beta chains from the same sample are listed, as sequenced in a study of blood T cell repertoires in COVID-19. Sequenced by immunoSEQ multiplex PCR; TCRdb stores in-frame clones only, minus some. Of hundreds of thousands of clones detected, 85% to 90% appear once; the ten largest clones hold more than 0.8%. Sequenced material: PBMCs or T cells enriched from blood (not recorded which). The receptors come from a man between 18 and 35 years old who had recovered from COVID-19.

The V gene is TRBV3-1 (or the pseudogene TRBV3-2), the J gene TRBJ2-1, with 14 bases aligning to TRBD2. Germline assignment: CDR1 LGHDT and CDR2 YNNKEL (reference sequence). V gave up 4 bases and J gave up 6 bases; unmatched junction bases: 2. This CDR3 has 15 amino acids. CDR3 loop: CASSRGTSGGNEQFF. The CDR3 DNA reads as TGTGCCAGCAGCCGGGGGACTAGCGGGGGCAATGAGCAGTTCTTC.

The chain employs TRBV28 and TRBJ2-2; D not certain. The germline CDR1 and CDR2 sequences are MDHEN and SYDVKM. Trimming removed 7 bases from V and 5 bases from J, with 11 bases in between. This CDR3 region has 13 residues. The DNA of the CDR3 is TGTGCCAGCACCTTTCCGGTGACCGGGGAGCTGTTTTTT. This codes for CASTFPVTGELFF.

The chain is built from TRBV6-2 or TRBV6-3 and TRBJ1-2; no clear D. The V end was cut by 2 bases, the J end by 8 bases, with 12 bases between. The CDR3 loop spans 13 amino acids. Looked up from germline, CDR1 is MNHEY and CDR2 is SVGEGT. The CDR3 loop is CASSYGRTKGYTF. For the CDR3, the DNA is TGTGCCAGCAGTTACGGCAGAACAAAGGGCTACACCTTC.

The chain carries TRBV5-1 and TRBJ2-4; unclear D gene. The germline CDR1 and CDR2 sequences are SGHRS and YFSETQ. This CDR3 spans 13 amino acids. V was shortened by 0 bases and J by 7 bases, with 8 bases between the two germline ends. For the CDR3, the DNA is TGCGCCAGCAGCTTGGCCTCCCTGAACATTCAGTACTTC. It specifies CASSLASLNIQYF. Full variable domain (outside the CDR3, taken from reference TRBV5-1 and TRBJ2-4): KAGVTQTPRYLIKTRGQQVTLSCSPISGHRSVSWYQQTPGQGLQFLFEYFSETQRNKGNFPGRFSGRQFSNSRSEMNVSTLELGDSALYLCASSLASLNIQYFGAGTRLSVL.

V and J are TRBV2 and TRBJ2-1; 7 nucleotides align to TRBD1. J was trimmed by 3 bases and V by 4 bases; bases with no gene match: 6. CDR3 length equals 15 residues. CDR1 and CDR2 (germline): SNHLY, FYNNEI. CDR3 sequence reads: CASSAVTGYYNEQFF. The CDR3 DNA reads TGTGCCAGCAGTGCTGTGACAGGGTACTACAATGAGCAGTTCTTC.

V gene TRBV18 combines with J gene TRBJ1-5; 10 nucleotides align to TRBD1. Per germline, CDR1 KGHSH and CDR2 LQKENI. The CDR3 loop spans 14 amino acids. The V and J ends lost 8 bases and 6 bases, in that order; junction bases with no gene match: 7. The CDR3 sequence: CASRGQGLVQPQHF. The CDR3 coding sequence is TGTGCCAGCCGGGGACAGGGGTTAGTTCAGCCCCAGCATTTT.

This clone was detected once. V and J are TRBV3-1 (or the pseudogene TRBV3-2) and TRBJ1-6; 9 bases are a match to TRBD1. The CDR3 covers 17 residues. Germline lookup yields CDR1 LGHDT and CDR2 YNNKEL (reference sequence). The J segment lost 9 bases and the V segment lost 4 bases, leaving 13 bases of the junction unmatched. The CDR3 DNA follows: TGTGCCAGCAGCCCATCCGGGACAGGGATTTTTGCTTCACCCCTCCACTTT. Amino acids: CASSPSGTGIFASPLHF.

The gene calls are TRBV4-1 and TRBJ1-4; no reliable D call. CDR3 length equals 16 residues. Trimming pared 1 base from V and 0 bases from J, leaving 9 bases between. Germline V gene lookup returns CDR1 MGHRA and CDR2 YSYEKL. The CDR3 nucleotides read TGCGCCAGCAGCCAAGGAGTAATACCAACTAATGAAAAACTGTTTTTT. Encoded protein: CASSQGVIPTNEKLFF.

The chain couples TRBV27 to TRBJ1-2, with D possibly TRBD1 on 6 matching bases. V was cut by 8 bases and J by 4 bases, with 23 bases left in between. CDR3 length: 16 amino acids. Germline CDR1 reads MNHEY; CDR2 reads SMNVEV (reference sequence). The CDR3 coding sequence is TGTGCCAGCTCCCGGAAGGGGGAGGGCTTGGGCTATGGCTACACCTTC. Translated, it gives CASSRKGEGLGYGYTF.

The V call is TRBV11-2, the J call TRBJ2-7; D is unclear. With 3 bases removed from V and 5 bases from J, the gap between germline ends came to 5 bases. The germline V gene has CDR1 SGHAT and CDR2 FQNNGV. The CDR3 totals 11 residues. CDR3 amino acids: CASSFRDEQYF. CDR3 coding DNA: TGTGCCAGCAGCTTTCGGGACGAGCAGTACTTC. Drawing the rest from reference TRBV11-2 and TRBJ2-7, the complete variable domain is EAGVAQSPRYKIIEKRQSVAFWCNPISGHATLYWYQQILGQGPKLLIQFQNNGVVDDSQLPKDRFSAERLKGVDSTLKIQPAKLEDSAVYLCASSFRDEQYFGPGTRLTVT.

The V gene is TRBV7-9, the J gene TRBJ1-2, with a tentative D call TRBD1 (5 bases). The CDR3 is 14 residues long. Germline V CDR1 and CDR2: SEHNR, FQNEAQ (reference sequence). Trimming removed 4 bases from V and 4 bases from J, with 13 bases in between. The CDR3 spells CASSSRADSYGYTF. The CDR3 bases are TGTGCCAGCAGCTCTCGAGCCGACAGCTATGGCTACACCTTC. Combining the CDR3 with reference TRBV7-9 and TRBJ1-2 gives the whole variable domain DTGVSQNPRHKITKRGQNVTFRCDPISEHNRLYWYRQTLGQGPEFLTYFQNEAQLEKSRLLSDRFSAERPKGSFSTLEIQRTEQGDSAMYLCASSSRADSYGYTFGSGTRLTVV.

This chain uses TRBV6-1 with TRBJ2-4, with a tentative D call TRBD1 (6 bases). This CDR3 has 16 amino acids. CDR1 and CDR2 (germline): MNHNS, SASEGT. Trimming took off 0 bases at V and 0 bases at J, with 9 bases between the two ends. The CDR3 is CASSEAQGLAKNIQYF. The CDR3, as DNA: TGTGCCAGCAGTGAAGCGCAGGGGTTAGCCAAAAACATTCAGTACTTC.

Here the CDR3 reads CASSQVSRTEGTLDILYGYTF. CDR3 bases: TGTGCCAGCAGCCAAGTTTCTCGGACGGAAGGGACACTCGACATCTTATATGGCTACACCTTC. The chain combines TRBV14 with TRBJ1-2; D is perhaps TRBD1 (6 bases). Germline values: CDR1 SGHDN, CDR2 FVKESK. The V and J ends lost 1 base and 5 bases respectively, with 32 bases between them. This CDR3 is built from 21 residues.

The rearrangement joins TRBV7-7 to TRBJ2-6, with D perhaps matching TRBD1 (6 bases). Germline CDR1 SSHAT, CDR2 FNYEAQ (reference sequence). The CDR3 consists of 20 residues. The V gene lost 5 bases and the J gene lost 0 bases, with 23 bases spanning the gap. In DNA form, the CDR3 reads TGTGCCAGCAGCCCCCTCAGTGGGGGCAACCAGACCTCTGGGGCCAACGTCCTGACTTTC. It yields the protein CASSPLSGGNQTSGANVLTF.

The V and J genes are TRBV9 and TRBJ1-6; TRBD1 matches 10 bases. This CDR3 has 14 amino acids. In germline, CDR1 is SGDLS, CDR2 YYNGEE. Trimming cost V 3 bases and J 12 bases; bases outside gene matches: 6. CDR3 coding DNA: TGTGCCAGCAGCGCTCAGGACAGGGGGGGACCCCTCCACTTT. Translating gives CASSAQDRGGPLHF.

The chain recombines TRBV30 with TRBJ2-3; 10 bases are shared with TRBD2. The trim removed 5 bases at V and 1 base at J, leaving 15 bases unmatched. The CDR3 contains 18 residues. CDR1 and CDR2 from the germline V gene are GTSNPN and SVGIG (reference sequence). This CDR3 is CAWDRFSTSGARTDTQYF. The DNA for the CDR3 is TGTGCCTGGGACCGATTCTCAACTAGCGGGGCTCGCACAGATACGCAGTATTTT.

The chain uses TRBV20-1 and TRBJ1-2, with D maybe TRBD1 (5 bases). The CDR3 totals 11 residues. Trimming cost V 4 bases and J 6 bases, with 9 bases left between them. Germline CDR1 is DFQATT and CDR2 is SNEGSKA (reference sequence). The DNA of the CDR3 is TGCAGTGCTATCGGGGGAGATGGCTACACCTTC. Encoded protein: CSAIGGDGYTF.

This sequence joins TRBV29-1 and TRBJ2-5; D is uncertain. The CDR3 runs 11 residues. Germline lookup yields CDR1 SQVTM and CDR2 ANQGSEA. V lost 6 bases and J 7 bases, leaving 12 bases between the germline ends. The CDR3 reads CSVHQSGTQYF. The CDR3, as DNA: TGCAGCGTCCATCAGTCTGGGACCCAGTACTTC.

This CDR3 is CASSEARLPNTGELFF. CDR3 nucleotide sequence: TGTGCCAGCAGTGAAGCGCGGTTACCTAACACCGGGGAGCTGTTTTTT. The chain uses TRBV6-1 and TRBJ2-2; D unresolved. Deletions cut 0 bases from V and 2 bases from J, with 10 bases between. This CDR3 comprises 16 residues. Germline loops: CDR1 MNHNS, CDR2 SASEGT.

The chain carries TRBV7-9 and TRBJ1-5, with D possibly matching TRBD1 (6 bases). Germline V lookup: CDR1 SEHNR, CDR2 FQNEAQ (reference sequence). The V gene lost 4 bases and the J gene lost 11 bases, with 12 bases spanning the gap. The CDR3 sequence is 12 residues long. The CDR3 nucleotides read TGTGCCAGCAGCTCCGAGCGGGACACCCAGCATTTT. It yields the protein CASSSERDTQHF.

The rearrangement joins TRBV3-1 (or the pseudogene TRBV3-2) to TRBJ2-5, with 12 bases matching TRBD1. J was trimmed by 5 bases and V by 4 bases; bases with no gene match: 5. The CDR3 consists of 15 residues. Per the germline V gene, CDR1 is LGHDT and CDR2 is YNNKEL (reference sequence). The CDR3 DNA sequence: TGTGCCAGCAGCCTGGGGACAGGGGGCGAGGAGACCCAGTACTTC. Residues: CASSLGTGGEETQYF.

The rearrangement uses TRBV6-5 and TRBJ2-1; D perhaps matches TRBD2 (5 bases). CDR1 MNHEY and CDR2 SVGAGI come from the germline V gene. The CDR3 covers 14 residues. Trimming shortened V by 6 bases and J by 8 bases, and 17 bases separated the two germline ends. CDR3 residues: CASSSLSGVHEQFF. CDR3 bases: TGTGCCAGCAGCTCCCTGTCCGGGGTCCATGAGCAGTTCTTC.

V gene TRBV5-8 combines with J gene TRBJ2-3; weak D call: TRBD2 (5 bases). The V and J ends lost 4 bases and 0 bases respectively, with 18 bases between them. Germline assignment: CDR1 SGHTS and CDR2 YDEGEE. The CDR3 has 17 amino acids. The CDR3 loop is CASSPTRGSASTDTQYF. DNA for the CDR3: TGTGCCAGCAGCCCCACCCGTGGGAGTGCTAGCACAGATACGCAGTATTTT.

Note on this clone: The sample has other DNA sequences that encode this CDR3 too. This chain joins TRBV5-1 and TRBJ2-2, with D unclear. This CDR3 spans 15 amino acids. Germline-derived CDR1 and CDR2 are SGHRS and YFSETQ. Trimming stripped 0 bases from V and 4 bases from J, with 10 bases between. The CDR3 nucleotides read TGCGCCAGCAGCTTGGCGTCAGGATTCACCGGGGAGCTGTTTTTT. Its protein is CASSLASGFTGELFF.

The chain has TRBV4-2 and TRBJ1-6; 7 bases fit TRBD1. The CDR3 covers 18 residues. Trimming removed 1 base from V and 3 bases from J; junction bases left unmatched: 9. The V gene's germline CDR1 is LGHNA and CDR2 YNFKEQ. The DNA of the CDR3 is TGTGCCAGCAGCCAAGCCACGACAGGGTCTATCTATAATTCACCCCTCCACTTT. Amino acid sequence: CASSQATTGSIYNSPLHF.

This chain joins TRBV9 and TRBJ1-1, with 8 bases that match TRBD1. Unmatched junction bases numbered 14, after V lost 3 bases and J lost 4 bases. This CDR3 comprises 17 residues. CDR1 and CDR2 from the germline V gene are SGDLS and YYNGEE. The CDR3 reads CASSADRGGGRFTEAFF. The CDR3 nucleotides are TGTGCCAGCAGCGCAGACAGGGGCGGGGGCCGCTTCACTGAAGCTTTCTTT. Full variable domain (outside the CDR3, taken from reference TRBV9 and TRBJ1-1): DSGVTQTPKHLITATGQRVTLRCSPRSGDLSVYWYQQSLDQGLQFLIQYYNGEERAKGNILERFSAQQFPDLHSELNLSSLELGDSALYFCASSADRGGGRFTEAFFGQGTRLTVV.

The chain carries TRBV29-1 and TRBJ1-1, with 8 bases matching TRBD1. Trimming removed 4 bases from V and 6 bases from J; junction bases left unmatched: 7. Looked up from germline, CDR1 is SQVTM and CDR2 is ANQGSEA. CDR3 size: 13 residues. Here the CDR3 DNA reads TGCAGCGTTGTGGGGCAGGGGGCGGCTGAAGCTTTCTTT. It specifies CSVVGQGAAEAFF.

V and J are TRBV14 and TRBJ2-7, with 11 nucleotides matching TRBD1. Trimming cost V 8 bases and J 5 bases; bases outside gene matches: 8. Germline V lookup: CDR1 SGHDN, CDR2 FVKESK. The CDR3 extends over 14 amino acids. This CDR3 is CASEAGTGGNEQYF. The CDR3, as DNA: TGTGCCAGCGAGGCCGGGACAGGGGGAAACGAGCAGTACTTC.

The chain recombines TRBV6-5 with TRBJ2-7, with 7 bases matching TRBD1. Germline CDR1 reads MNHEY; CDR2 reads SVGAGI. V shed 4 bases and J 2 bases; nucleotides not matched to a gene: 11. The CDR3 contains 16 residues. The CDR3, as DNA: TGTGCCAGCAGTTCCCTTAGGACAGGCCTGGCCTACGAGCAGTACTTC. Translating gives CASSSLRTGLAYEQYF.

The chain joins TRBV2 to TRBJ2-1, with TRBD2 as a possible D gene (5 bases). V gave up 4 bases and J gave up 0 bases, with 16 bases separating them. The CDR3 consists of 17 residues. Looked up from germline, CDR1 is SNHLY and CDR2 is FYNNEI. The CDR3 DNA reads as TGTGCCAGCAGTGGGGCAGAGGGCCCTAGCTCCTACAATGAGCAGTTCTTC. It yields the protein CASSGAEGPSSYNEQFF.